The 28 T cell receptor beta chains in this list originate from one sample, sequenced in a study of cytomegalovirus exposure and HLA in healthy donors. Measured with immunoSEQ multiplex PCR; TCRdb has only the in-frame clones, and not every one. This sample has 150,000 or so clones; roughly 89% occur once, and the top ten carry about 3.5%. The sequenced sample was PBMCs. The source is a woman aged 18-29 years in good health and CMV-seropositive.

The rearrangement joins TRBV4-1 to TRBJ2-3; D might be TRBD2 (7 bases). V dropped 6 bases and J dropped 3 bases, with 16 bases sitting between them. Germline V CDR1 and CDR2: MGHRA, YSYEKL. The CDR3 has 15 residues. Written as DNA, the CDR3 is TGCGCCAGCAGTCGAGAGGGAGGGGGTACAGATACGCAGTATTTT. It translates to CASSREGGGTDTQYF.

V usage is TRBV7-8 and J usage is TRBJ2-3; 12 bases align to TRBD2. J gave up 1 base and V 0 bases, and 2 bases lay outside the gene matches. The germline gives CDR1 SGHVS, CDR2 FQNEAQ. The CDR3 spans 17 residues. CDR3 sequence (DNA): TGTGCCAGCAGCTTAGCCCGACTAGCGGGAGGCACAGATACGCAGTATTTT. This codes for CASSLARLAGGTDTQYF.

This sequence joins TRBV5-1 and TRBJ2-1; D may be TRBD1 (6 bases). The germline gives CDR1 SGHRS, CDR2 YFSETQ. The CDR3 extends over 14 amino acids. Trimming removed 6 bases from V and 10 bases from J, with 20 bases in between. The CDR3 bases are TGCGCCAGCAACCGGGACACCATGGCAGGAGAGCAGTTCTTC. Its protein product is CASNRDTMAGEQFF.

V usage is TRBV6-5 and J usage is TRBJ1-1; 11 nucleotides agree with TRBD1. The V segment lost 2 bases and the J segment 4 bases; nucleotides outside the gene matches: 6. The CDR3 has 16 amino acids. Germline assignment: CDR1 MNHEY and CDR2 SVGAGI. The CDR3 loop is CASSYTWTGGVTEAFF. The CDR3 region has the DNA TGTGCCAGCAGTTACACCTGGACAGGGGGCGTCACTGAAGCTTTCTTT.

The V and J genes are TRBV10-3 and TRBJ1-2, with D perhaps TRBD1 (6 bases). Per germline, CDR1 ENHRY and CDR2 SYGVKD. The CDR3 loop spans 14 amino acids. Trimming removed 0 bases at V and 8 bases at J, with 13 bases between. The CDR3 DNA is TGTGCCATCAGTGAGTCGGTTCCAGGGGTAGGCTACACCTTC. This codes for CAISESVPGVGYTF.

The rearrangement uses TRBV5-4 and TRBJ2-5; 10 bases agree with TRBD1. Germline CDR1 is SGHNT and CDR2 is YYREEE (reference sequence). V shed 4 bases, J shed 5 bases, and the junction held 11 bases outside the gene matches. The CDR3 loop spans 16 amino acids. This CDR3 reads CASSTGQGGLRETQYF. The CDR3 coding sequence is TGTGCCAGCAGCACCGGACAGGGGGGTCTCCGGGAGACCCAGTACTTC.

V gene TRBV20-1 combines with J gene TRBJ2-1; D remains ambiguous. Trimming pared 5 bases from V and 3 bases from J, leaving 5 bases between. From germline, CDR1 is DFQATT and CDR2 SNEGSKA (reference sequence). The CDR3 length is 11 residues. CDR3 sequence reads: CSALVYNEQFF. The CDR3 nucleotides read TGCAGTGCTCTAGTCTACAATGAGCAGTTCTTC.

There are a few counts of this clone. V gene TRBV2 combines with J gene TRBJ1-5; TRBD1 matches 7 bases. J was trimmed by 7 bases and V by 6 bases; bases with no gene match: 6. Germline lookup yields CDR1 SNHLY and CDR2 FYNNEI. CDR3 length: 13 residues. The CDR3: CASRVTGYQPQHF. CDR3 DNA sequence: TGTGCCAGCAGGGTGACAGGGTACCAGCCCCAGCATTTT.

The chain employs TRBV5-1 and TRBJ2-1, with a possible D match to TRBD2 (6 bases). There are 15 residues in the CDR3. Germline V CDR1 and CDR2: SGHRS, YFSETQ. Deletions cut 2 bases from V and 8 bases from J, with 17 bases between. CDR3 residues: CASSFLREWEDEQFF. The CDR3 DNA follows: TGCGCCAGCAGCTTCCTACGGGAGTGGGAGGATGAGCAGTTCTTC.

This clone is a singleton in its sample. This chain connects TRBV5-4 to TRBJ2-2; D is ambiguous. This CDR3 region has 15 residues. Germline assignment: CDR1 SGHNT and CDR2 YYREEE (reference sequence). V lost 3 bases to trimming and J lost 3 bases, with 12 bases between them. CDR3 nucleotide sequence: TGTGCCAGCAGCTCCACAATTCAGTACACCGGGGAGCTGTTTTTT. This gives the protein CASSSTIQYTGELFF.

The rearrangement joins TRBV7-8 to TRBJ2-7, with a tentative D call TRBD1 (5 bases). The CDR3 totals 14 residues. V was cut by 1 base and J by 3 bases, with 10 bases left in between. Germline V CDR1 and CDR2: SGHVS, FQNEAQ. The CDR3 bases are TGTGCCAGCAGCTTAGGACAGAGACTCTACGAGCAGTACTTC. Its protein product is CASSLGQRLYEQYF. Using reference TRBV7-8 and TRBJ2-7 for the parts outside the CDR3, the full variable domain is GAGVSQSPRYKVAKRGQDVALRCDPISGHVSLFWYQQALGQGPEFLTYFQNEAQLDKSGLPSDRFFAERPEGSVSTLKIQRTQQEDSAVYLCASSLGQRLYEQYFGPGTRLTVT.

In this sample, this clone turned up once. The chain couples TRBV18 to TRBJ1-2; TRBD1 matches 7 bases. The length of the CDR3 is 19 residues. V lost 1 base to trimming and J lost 1 base; unmatched junction nucleotides: 15. Germline CDR1 KGHSH, CDR2 LQKENI. CDR3 sequence: CASSPRGQLPIPHNYGYTF. The CDR3 coding sequence is TGTGCCAGCTCACCACGGGGACAGTTGCCGATCCCCCATAACTATGGCTACACCTTC.

The V and J genes are TRBV7-8 and TRBJ2-7; unclear D gene. Per the germline V gene, CDR1 is SGHVS and CDR2 is FQNEAQ. The CDR3 loop spans 15 amino acids. The ends were cut back, 1 base at V and 0 bases at J, with 10 bases in the middle. The CDR3 DNA is TGTGCCAGCAGCTTAGACTTCCCAAGCTCCTACGAGCAGTACTTC. Its protein is CASSLDFPSSYEQYF.

CDR3 in amino acids: CASSPYYTGELFF. In DNA form, the CDR3 reads TGTGCCAGCAGCCCCTACTACACCGGGGAGCTGTTTTTT. The gene calls are TRBV28 and TRBJ2-2; D remains unclear. With 6 bases removed from V and 3 bases from J, the gap between germline ends came to 8 bases. The CDR3 contains 13 residues. Germline V CDR1 and CDR2: MDHEN, SYDVKM.

The chain carries TRBV13 and TRBJ2-7; TRBD1 matches 9 bases. This CDR3 has 16 amino acids. Germline V gives CDR1 PRHDT, CDR2 FYEKMQ (reference sequence). The V gene end was trimmed by 5 bases and the J gene end by 3 bases; junction bases not matched to a gene: 11. The CDR3 bases are TGTGCCAGCAGCCAATATAGGACAGGGGCCCTCTACGAGCAGTACTTC. This translates into CASSQYRTGALYEQYF.

The chain couples TRBV19 to TRBJ2-5; a possible D gene is TRBD1 (6 bases). This CDR3 has 12 amino acids. V was pared by 7 bases and J by 2 bases, with 8 bases between. Germline CDR1 LNHDA, CDR2 SQIVND (reference sequence). Here the CDR3 reads CASKGEQETQYF. For the CDR3, the DNA is TGTGCCAGTAAGGGGGAGCAAGAGACCCAGTACTTC.

This chain connects TRBV11-1 to TRBJ2-3; TRBD2 aligns across 11 bases. The CDR3 runs to 15 residues. The ends lost 3 bases at V and 2 bases at J; junction bases unmatched: 1. Germline loops: CDR1 SGHAT, CDR2 FQDESV (reference sequence). CDR3 DNA sequence: TGTGCCAGCAGCTTGACTAGCGGGGACACAGATACGCAGTATTTT. Its translation is CASSLTSGDTDTQYF.

This clone was picked up a small number of times. The chain couples TRBV9 to TRBJ2-7, with a possible D match to TRBD1 (6 bases). Per the germline V gene, CDR1 is SGDLS and CDR2 is YYNGEE. This CDR3 region has 14 residues. Trimming took 4 bases from V and 0 from J, leaving 11 bases between them. The CDR3 DNA is TGTGCCAGCAGCCAACAGGGTATCTCCTACGAGCAGTACTTC. Translated, it gives CASSQQGISYEQYF.

The chain carries TRBV27 and TRBJ1-5, with TRBD1 matching 9 bases. Germline lookup yields CDR1 MNHEY and CDR2 SMNVEV (reference sequence). The CDR3 is 15 amino acids. J was trimmed by 6 bases and V by 2 bases; bases with no gene match: 5. CDR3 DNA: TGTGCCAGCAGTTTACTGGGACAGGGACGTCAGCCCCAGCATTTT. Residues: CASSLLGQGRQPQHF.

V is TRBV7-9 and J is TRBJ2-3; the D gene is possibly TRBD1 (6 bases). The CDR3 consists of 14 residues. CDR1 and CDR2 (germline): SEHNR, FQNEAQ (reference sequence). Trimming cost V 2 bases and J 6 bases, with 12 bases left between them. The CDR3 DNA reads TGTGCCAGCAGCTTATCGAGGGGGTCGGATACGCAGTATTTT. Its translation is CASSLSRGSDTQYF.

The rearrangement uses TRBV2 and TRBJ2-3, with 7 nucleotides matching TRBD1. This CDR3 contains 15 residues. Germline V CDR1 and CDR2: SNHLY, FYNNEI. J was trimmed by 4 bases and V by 5 bases; bases with no gene match: 9. The CDR3 loop reads CASSTDRVVSDTQYF. CDR3 nucleotides: TGTGCCAGCAGTACCGACAGGGTAGTATCAGATACGCAGTATTTT.

This chain links TRBV5-1 with TRBJ1-5, with 10 bases fitting TRBD1. The CDR3 length is 14 residues. Germline V gene sequence: CDR1 SGHRS, CDR2 YFSETQ. V dropped 7 bases and J dropped 1; count of bases not matched to a gene: 2. The CDR3 sequence: CASLGQGSNQPQHF. CDR3 DNA sequence: TGCGCCAGCCTGGGACAGGGGAGCAATCAGCCCCAGCATTTT.

This rearrangement joins TRBV9 to TRBJ2-3; 9 positions match TRBD2. The CDR3 spans 18 residues. Germline-derived CDR1 and CDR2 are SGDLS and YYNGEE. Trimming cost V 3 bases and J 0 bases; bases outside gene matches: 11. This chain's CDR3 is CASSAPGTSLSSTDTQYF. In DNA form, the CDR3 reads TGTGCCAGCAGCGCGCCCGGGACTAGCCTCTCAAGCACAGATACGCAGTATTTT.

CDR3 bases: TGTGCCAGCAGCAGGACTAGCGGTTACTACGAGCAGTACTTC. Its protein is CASSRTSGYYEQYF. The chain combines TRBV6-5 with TRBJ2-7, with 10 nucleotides matching TRBD2. The CDR3 is 14 residues long. V dropped 6 bases and J dropped 3; count of bases not matched to a gene: 5. CDR1 is MNHEY and CDR2 is SVGAGI in the germline V gene.

The chain uses TRBV7-9 and TRBJ2-1, with 10 bases lining up with TRBD2. V dropped 6 bases and J dropped 6; count of bases not matched to a gene: 20. The germline gives CDR1 SEHNR, CDR2 FQNEAQ (reference sequence). This CDR3 has 19 amino acids. The chain's CDR3 is CASRRTGTSEGGKFNEQFF. As DNA, the CDR3 is TGTGCCAGCAGACGAACCGGGACTAGCGAGGGGGGGAAATTCAATGAGCAGTTCTTC.

J is TRBJ2-1 and V is TRBV6-4, with 7 positions matching TRBD2. The CDR3 length is 15 residues. CDR1 is MRHNA, CDR2 SNTAGT, per germline. The junction had 6 bases not matched to a gene; V was cut back by 3 bases and J by 4 bases. CDR3 nucleotide sequence: TGTGCCAGCAGTGAGGCTAGCGGTTCATACAATGAGCAGTTCTTC. This sequence encodes CASSEASGSYNEQFF.

V gene TRBV11-3 combines with J gene TRBJ2-5; TRBD2 aligns across 10 bases. The germline gives CDR1 SGHNT, CDR2 YENEEA. The CDR3 totals 16 residues. V shed 3 bases and J 5 bases; nucleotides not matched to a gene: 9. This chain's CDR3 is CASSFLLAGVAETQYF. The CDR3 DNA reads TGTGCCAGCAGCTTCTTGCTAGCGGGAGTAGCGGAGACCCAGTACTTC.

The chain links TRBV28 to TRBJ2-6; TRBD2 might be the D (6 bases). Germline CDR1 is MDHEN and CDR2 is SYDVKM. This CDR3 contains 16 residues. V dropped 4 bases and J dropped 1 base, with 11 bases sitting between them. The CDR3 spells CASSSLRGSGANVLTF. The CDR3 DNA is TGTGCCAGCAGTTCCCTACGGGGGTCTGGGGCCAACGTCCTGACTTTC.